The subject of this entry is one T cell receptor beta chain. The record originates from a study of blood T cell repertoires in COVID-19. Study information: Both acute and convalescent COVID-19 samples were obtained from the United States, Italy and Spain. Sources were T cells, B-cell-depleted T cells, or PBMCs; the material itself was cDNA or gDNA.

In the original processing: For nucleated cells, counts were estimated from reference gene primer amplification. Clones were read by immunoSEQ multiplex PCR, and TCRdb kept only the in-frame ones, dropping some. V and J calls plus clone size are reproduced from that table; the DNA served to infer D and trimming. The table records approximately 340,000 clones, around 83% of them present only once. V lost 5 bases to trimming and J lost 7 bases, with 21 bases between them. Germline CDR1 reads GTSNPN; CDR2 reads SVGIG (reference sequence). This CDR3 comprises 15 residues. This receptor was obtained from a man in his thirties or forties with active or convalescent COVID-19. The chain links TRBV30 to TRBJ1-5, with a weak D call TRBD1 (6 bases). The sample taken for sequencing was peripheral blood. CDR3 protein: CAWSDWRAQGQPQHF. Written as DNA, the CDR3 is TGTGCCTGGTCCGATTGGAGAGCCCAGGGGCAGCCCCAGCATTTT.